This TCR beta chain originates from a study of cytomegalovirus exposure and HLA in healthy donors. General study points: It is likely that the observed cluster of highly shared sequence variants was a sequencing artifact. A later look showed TCR association rates differing by HLA locus, highest for DRB1 and lowest for HLA-C. Within a later analysis, the majority of CMV-associated TCR beta chains appeared HLA-restricted. According to an earlier analysis, most TCR beta V segments yielded productive rearrangements about 87% or about 30% of the time.

Notes on this clone: Its target is unknown.

This CDR3 spans 13 amino acids. CDR1 is SEHNR, CDR2 FQNEAQ, per germline (reference sequence). Primers included in the PCR were 60 Vbeta and 13 Jbeta primers. Only in-frame clones appear in the TCRdb table, and some are missing; sequencing was by immunoSEQ multiplex PCR. The sample holds 150,000 to 200,000 clones; roughly 78% are singletons and the top ten take just over 3%. Sequences were obtained from PBMCs. The source of this sequence is a woman between 40 and 50 years old in good health and CMV-seronegative. The V call is TRBV7-9, the J call TRBJ2-3; D gene ambiguous. The CDR3 region is CSETGQSTDTQYF. The CDR3 coding sequence is TGTTCCGAAACTGGGCAGTCTACAGATACGCAGTATTTT.